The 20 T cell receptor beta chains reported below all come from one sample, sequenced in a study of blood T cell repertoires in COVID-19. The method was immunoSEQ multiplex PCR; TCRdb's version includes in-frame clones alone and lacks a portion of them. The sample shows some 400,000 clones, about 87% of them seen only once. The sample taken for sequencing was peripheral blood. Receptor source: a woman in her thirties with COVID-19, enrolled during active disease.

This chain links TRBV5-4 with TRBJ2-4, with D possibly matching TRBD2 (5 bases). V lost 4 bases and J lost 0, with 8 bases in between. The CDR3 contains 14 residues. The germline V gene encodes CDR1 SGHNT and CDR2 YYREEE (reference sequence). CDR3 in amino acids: CASSPGIAKNIQYF. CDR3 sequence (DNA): TGTGCCAGCAGCCCGGGGATAGCCAAAAACATTCAGTACTTC. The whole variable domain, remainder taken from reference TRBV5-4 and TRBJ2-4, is ETGVTQSPTHLIKTRGQQVTLRCSSQSGHNTVSWYQQALGQGPQFIFQYYREEENGRGNFPPRFSGLQFPNYSSELNVNALELDDSALYLCASSPGIAKNIQYFGAGTRLSVL.

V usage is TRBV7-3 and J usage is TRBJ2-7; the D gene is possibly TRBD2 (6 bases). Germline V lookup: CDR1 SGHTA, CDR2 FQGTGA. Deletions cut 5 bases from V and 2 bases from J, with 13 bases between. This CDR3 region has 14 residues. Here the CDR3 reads CASSPTGEAYEQYF. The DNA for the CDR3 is TGTGCCAGCAGCCCTACGGGGGAGGCCTACGAGCAGTACTTC.

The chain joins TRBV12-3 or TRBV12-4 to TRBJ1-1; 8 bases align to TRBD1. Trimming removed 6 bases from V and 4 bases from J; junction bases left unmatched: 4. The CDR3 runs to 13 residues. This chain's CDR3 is CASRPGGPTEAFF. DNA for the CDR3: TGTGCCAGCAGACCAGGGGGCCCCACTGAAGCTTTCTTT.

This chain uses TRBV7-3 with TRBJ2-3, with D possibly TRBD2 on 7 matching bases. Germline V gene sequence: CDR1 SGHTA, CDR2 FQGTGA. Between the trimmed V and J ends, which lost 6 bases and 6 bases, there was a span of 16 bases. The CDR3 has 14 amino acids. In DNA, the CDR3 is TGTGCCAGCAGACTGTCTGGCGGGGGCGATACGCAGTATTTT. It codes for CASRLSGGGDTQYF.

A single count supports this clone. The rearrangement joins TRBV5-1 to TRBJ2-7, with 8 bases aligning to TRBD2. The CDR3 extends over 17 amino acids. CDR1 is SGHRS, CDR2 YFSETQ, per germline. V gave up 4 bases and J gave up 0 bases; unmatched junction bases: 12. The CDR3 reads CASSPVKLADPSYEQYF. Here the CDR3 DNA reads TGCGCCAGCAGCCCCGTCAAACTAGCGGACCCCTCCTACGAGCAGTACTTC.

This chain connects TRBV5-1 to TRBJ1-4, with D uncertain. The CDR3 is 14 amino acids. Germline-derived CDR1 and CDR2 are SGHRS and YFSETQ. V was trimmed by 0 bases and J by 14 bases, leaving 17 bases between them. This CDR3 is CASSLAGGLIGLFF. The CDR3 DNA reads TGCGCCAGCAGCTTGGCCGGAGGCTTAATTGGGCTGTTTTTT.

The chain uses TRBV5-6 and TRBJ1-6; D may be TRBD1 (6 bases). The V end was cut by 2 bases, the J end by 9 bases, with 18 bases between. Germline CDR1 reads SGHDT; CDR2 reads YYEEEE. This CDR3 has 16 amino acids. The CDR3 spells CASSFKTGIASSPLHF. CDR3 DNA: TGTGCCAGCAGCTTCAAAACAGGGATTGCCTCTTCACCCCTCCACTTT.

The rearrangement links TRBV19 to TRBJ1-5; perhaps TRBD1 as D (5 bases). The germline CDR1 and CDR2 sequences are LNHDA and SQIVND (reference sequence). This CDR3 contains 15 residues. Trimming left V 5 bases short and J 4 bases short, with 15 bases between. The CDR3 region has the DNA TGTGCCAGTAGTCCCCAGGGACTTCGAAATCAGCCCCAGCATTTT. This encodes CASSPQGLRNQPQHF.

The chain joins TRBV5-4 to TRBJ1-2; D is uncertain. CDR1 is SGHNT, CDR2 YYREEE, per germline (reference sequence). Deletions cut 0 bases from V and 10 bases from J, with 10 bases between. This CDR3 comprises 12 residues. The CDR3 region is CASSLGASVYTF. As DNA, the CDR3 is TGTGCCAGCAGCTTGGGAGCCTCGGTCTACACCTTC.

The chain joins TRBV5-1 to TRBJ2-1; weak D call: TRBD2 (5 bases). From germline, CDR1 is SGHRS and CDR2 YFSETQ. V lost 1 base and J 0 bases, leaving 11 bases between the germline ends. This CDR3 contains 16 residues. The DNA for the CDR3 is TGCGCCAGCAGCTTGTCGTCGGGGAGCTCCTACAATGAGCAGTTCTTC. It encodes CASSLSSGSSYNEQFF.

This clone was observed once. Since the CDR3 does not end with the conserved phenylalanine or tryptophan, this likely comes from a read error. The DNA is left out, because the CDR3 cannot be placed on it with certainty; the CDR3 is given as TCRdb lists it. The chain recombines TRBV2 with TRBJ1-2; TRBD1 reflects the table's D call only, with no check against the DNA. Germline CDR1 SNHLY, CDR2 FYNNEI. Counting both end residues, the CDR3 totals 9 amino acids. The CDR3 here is CASRQGNTL.

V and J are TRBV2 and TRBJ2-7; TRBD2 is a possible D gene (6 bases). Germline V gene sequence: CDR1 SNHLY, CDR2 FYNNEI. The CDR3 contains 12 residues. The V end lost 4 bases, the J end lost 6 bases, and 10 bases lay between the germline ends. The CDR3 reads CASSVGGFEQYF. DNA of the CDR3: TGTGCCAGCAGTGTTGGAGGGTTCGAGCAGTACTTC.

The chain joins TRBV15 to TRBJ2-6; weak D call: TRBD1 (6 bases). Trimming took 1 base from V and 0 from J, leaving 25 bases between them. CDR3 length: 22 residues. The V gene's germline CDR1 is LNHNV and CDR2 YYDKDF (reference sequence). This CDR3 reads CATSRGRWGPANPLSGANVLTF. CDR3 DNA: TGTGCCACCAGCAGAGGTCGTTGGGGGCCCGCGAACCCTCTCTCTGGGGCCAACGTCCTGACTTTC.

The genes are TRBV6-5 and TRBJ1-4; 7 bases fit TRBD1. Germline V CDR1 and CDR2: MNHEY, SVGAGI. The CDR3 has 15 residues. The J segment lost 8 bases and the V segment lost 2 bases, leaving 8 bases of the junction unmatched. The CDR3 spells CASSYEGAIKEKLFF. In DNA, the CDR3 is TGTGCCAGCAGTTACGAGGGGGCAATAAAGGAAAAACTGTTTTTT.

In DNA, the CDR3 is TGTGCCAGCAGCCTGGACACGAACACTGAAGCTTTCTTT. This sequence encodes CASSLDTNTEAFF. The J gene is TRBJ1-1, the V gene TRBV7-3, with a tentative D call TRBD1 (5 bases). Trimming took off 5 bases at V and 1 base at J, with 8 bases between the two ends. The CDR3 loop spans 13 amino acids. Germline CDR1 and CDR2: SGHTA and FQGTGA.

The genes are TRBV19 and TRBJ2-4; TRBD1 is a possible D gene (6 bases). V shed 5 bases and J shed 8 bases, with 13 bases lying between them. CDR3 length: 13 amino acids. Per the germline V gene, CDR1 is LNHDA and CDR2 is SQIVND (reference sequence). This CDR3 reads CASSEGHVDIQYF. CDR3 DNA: TGTGCCAGTAGTGAGGGACACGTTGACATTCAGTACTTC.

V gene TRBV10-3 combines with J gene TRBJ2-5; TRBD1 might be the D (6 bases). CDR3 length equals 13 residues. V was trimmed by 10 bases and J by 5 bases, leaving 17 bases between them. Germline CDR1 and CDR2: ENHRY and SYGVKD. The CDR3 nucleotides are TGTGCCAGCTCGACAGGTACGGGGGAGACCCAGTACTTC. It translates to CASSTGTGETQYF.

The CDR3 DNA sequence: TGTGCCAGCAGTTTTGACAGGGCGACTGGAAACACCATATATTTT. Its protein product is CASSFDRATGNTIYF. This chain uses TRBV28 with TRBJ1-3, with TRBD1 matching over 7 bases. Germline values: CDR1 MDHEN, CDR2 SYDVKM. V trimming: 3 bases; J trimming: 2 bases; junction bases outside the gene matches: 4. The length of the CDR3 is 15 residues.

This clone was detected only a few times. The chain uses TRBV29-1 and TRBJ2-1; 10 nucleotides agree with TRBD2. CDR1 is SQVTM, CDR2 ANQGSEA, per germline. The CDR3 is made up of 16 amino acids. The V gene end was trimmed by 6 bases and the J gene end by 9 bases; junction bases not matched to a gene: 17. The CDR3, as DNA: TGCAGCGTCTCCCCATTGGTGGGACTAGCGTCTTCTGAGCAGTTCTTC. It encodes CSVSPLVGLASSEQFF.

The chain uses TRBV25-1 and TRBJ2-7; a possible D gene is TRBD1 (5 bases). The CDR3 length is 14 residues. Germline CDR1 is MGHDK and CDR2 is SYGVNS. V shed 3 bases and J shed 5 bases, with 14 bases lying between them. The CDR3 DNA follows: TGTGCCAGCAGTGAGGCTAAGGGGCTGAACGAGCAGTACTTC. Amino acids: CASSEAKGLNEQYF.